The clone carrying this TCR beta chain was picked up one time. V dropped 6 bases and J dropped 4 bases, with 12 bases sitting between them. This CDR3 region has 14 residues. Germline CDR1 reads LGHDT; CDR2 reads YNNKEL (reference sequence). In the original analysis: Reference gene primers were amplified, and this amplification served to estimate nucleated cell counts. The protocol was immunoSEQ multiplex PCR, while the TCRdb copy is restricted to in-frame clones and leaves out a portion. V, J and clone size were drawn from that table, and D and trimming were deduced from the DNA. This table holds fewer than 110,000 clones, 80% found once. The sample originates from a study of blood T cell repertoires in COVID-19. Study-wide context: Some COVID-19 samples were acute and others convalescent; all came from the United States, Italy and Spain. The analysed material was cDNA or gDNA that came from T cells, B-cell-depleted T cells, or PBMCs.

This clonotype originated in a man in his 70s with acute or convalescent COVID-19. The gene calls are TRBV3-1 (or the pseudogene TRBV3-2) and TRBJ2-2, with a tentative D call TRBD2 (5 bases). Material for sequencing was peripheral blood. The DNA of the CDR3 is TGTGCCAGCAGTCAACGGACTTCCACCGGGGAGCTGTTTTTT. It codes for CASSQRTSTGELFF.